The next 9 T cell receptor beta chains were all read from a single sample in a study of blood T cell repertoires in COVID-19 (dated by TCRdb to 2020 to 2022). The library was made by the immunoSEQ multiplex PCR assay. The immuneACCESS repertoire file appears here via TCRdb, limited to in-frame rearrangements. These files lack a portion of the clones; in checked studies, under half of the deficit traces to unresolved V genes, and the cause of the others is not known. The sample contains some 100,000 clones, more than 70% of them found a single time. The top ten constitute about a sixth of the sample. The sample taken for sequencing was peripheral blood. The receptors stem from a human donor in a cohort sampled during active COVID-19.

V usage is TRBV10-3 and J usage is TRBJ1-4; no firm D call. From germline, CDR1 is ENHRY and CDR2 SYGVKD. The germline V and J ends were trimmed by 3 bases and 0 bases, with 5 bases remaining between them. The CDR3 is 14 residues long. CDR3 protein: CAISEGATNEKLFF. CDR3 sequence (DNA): TGTGCCATCAGTGAAGGAGCAACTAATGAAAAACTGTTTTTT.

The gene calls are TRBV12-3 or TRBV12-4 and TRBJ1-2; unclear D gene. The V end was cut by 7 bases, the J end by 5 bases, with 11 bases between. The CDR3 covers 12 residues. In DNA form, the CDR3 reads TGTGCCAGCAATCCCGACGGGTATGGCTACACCTTC. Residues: CASNPDGYGYTF.

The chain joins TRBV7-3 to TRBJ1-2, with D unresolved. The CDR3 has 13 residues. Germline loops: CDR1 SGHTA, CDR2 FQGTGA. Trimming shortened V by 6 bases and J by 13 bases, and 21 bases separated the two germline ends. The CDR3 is CASRNAGVATPTF. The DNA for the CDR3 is TGTGCCAGCAGAAACGCCGGGGTGGCTACCCCCACCTTC.

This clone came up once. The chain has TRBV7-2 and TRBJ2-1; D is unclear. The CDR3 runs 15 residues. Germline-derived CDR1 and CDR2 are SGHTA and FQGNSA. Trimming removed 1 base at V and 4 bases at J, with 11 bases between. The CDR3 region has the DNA TGTGCCAGCAGCTTAGGTCGGAGAGAATACAATGAGCAGTTCTTC. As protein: CASSLGRREYNEQFF. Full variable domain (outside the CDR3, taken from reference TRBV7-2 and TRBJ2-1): GAGVSQSPSNKVTEKGKDVELRCDPISGHTALYWYRQSLGQGLEFLIYFQGNSAPDKSGLPSDRFSAERTGGSVSTLTIQRTQQEDSAVYLCASSLGRREYNEQFFGPGTRLTVL.

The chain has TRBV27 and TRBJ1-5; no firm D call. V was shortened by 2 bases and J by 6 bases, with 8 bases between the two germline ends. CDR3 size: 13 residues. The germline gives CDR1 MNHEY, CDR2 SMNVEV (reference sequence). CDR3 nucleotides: TGTGCCAGCAGTTTAGAGAGGGCTCAGCCCCAGCATTTT. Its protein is CASSLERAQPQHF.

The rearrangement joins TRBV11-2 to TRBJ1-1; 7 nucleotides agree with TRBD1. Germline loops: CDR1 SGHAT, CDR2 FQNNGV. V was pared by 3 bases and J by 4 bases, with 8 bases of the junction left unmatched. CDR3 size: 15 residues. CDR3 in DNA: TGTGCCAGCAGCTTCAGACAGGGTGGGACCACTGAAGCTTTCTTT. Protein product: CASSFRQGGTTEAFF.

The CDR3 sequence is CASSPGQGNMNTEAFF. As DNA, the CDR3 is TGTGCCAGCTCACCGGGACAGGGGAACATGAACACTGAAGCTTTCTTT. V usage is TRBV18 and J usage is TRBJ1-1, with 10 nucleotides matching TRBD1. The CDR3 loop spans 16 amino acids. The germline gives CDR1 KGHSH, CDR2 LQKENI. Losses at the gene ends were 3 bases for V and 0 bases for J; bases not matched to a gene: 4.

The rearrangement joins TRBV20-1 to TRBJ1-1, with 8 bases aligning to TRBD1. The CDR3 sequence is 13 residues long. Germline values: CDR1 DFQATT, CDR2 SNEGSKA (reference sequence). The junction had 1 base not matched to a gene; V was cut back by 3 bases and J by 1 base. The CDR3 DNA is TGCAGTGCTAGTGGACAGGGGAACACTGAAGCTTTCTTT. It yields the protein CSASGQGNTEAFF.

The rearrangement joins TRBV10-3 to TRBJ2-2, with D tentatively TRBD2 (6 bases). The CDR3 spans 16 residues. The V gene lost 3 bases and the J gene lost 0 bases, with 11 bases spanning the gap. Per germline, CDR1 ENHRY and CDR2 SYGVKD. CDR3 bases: TGTGCCATCAGTGAACGAGGGAGGTCGAACACCGGGGAGCTGTTTTTT. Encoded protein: CAISERGRSNTGELFF.